Listed below are T cell receptor beta chains from one sample, sequenced in a study of cytomegalovirus exposure and HLA in healthy donors. The repertoire was sequenced with immunoSEQ multiplex PCR; TCRdb's copy has only in-frame clones and lacks some. The table has some 120,000 clones, around 80% seen once. Sequenced: PBMCs. The receptors come from a woman aged 18-29 years in good health and CMV-seropositive. CDR3s include the opening cysteine and the closing phenylalanine or tryptophan. Fields, in order: J gene, clone size, D gene, V gene, CDR3 DNA, CDR3 protein. The D gene is left open where the match is weak. Not all rows give a size; the values are once, few, many and, for expanded clones, a class.

J: TRBJ2-3
size: few
D: TRBD1
V: TRBV5-1
DNA: TGCGCCAGCAGCCTGGACAGGGGACAAGATACGCAGTATTTT
CDR3: CASSLDRGQDTQYF

J: TRBJ1-1
size: NA
D: NA
V: TRBV6-5
DNA: TGTGCCAGCAGAACTTCCACTGAAGCTTTCTTT
CDR3: CASRTSTEAFF

J: TRBJ1-1
size: NA
D: TRBD1
V: TRBV19
DNA: TGTGCCAGTAGTATGGGGGGTGTGGGGCAGGGGGCAGGTGAAGCTTTCTTT
CDR3: CASSMGGVGQGAGEAFF

J: TRBJ2-3
size: NA
D: TRBD2
V: TRBV7-3
DNA: TGTGCCAGCAGCTTAACGAGCGGGATTCGGACAGATACGCAGTATTTT
CDR3: CASSLTSGIRTDTQYF

J: TRBJ2-7
size: NA
D: TRBD1
V: TRBV9
DNA: TGTGCCAGCAACCAACAGGGGGTAAGCTCCTACGAGCAGTACTTC
CDR3: CASNQQGVSSYEQYF

J: TRBJ1-2
size: NA
D: NA
V: TRBV9
DNA: TGTGCCAGCAGCACCCGCCCGGGGATGGGCTACACCTTC
CDR3: CASSTRPGMGYTF

J: TRBJ1-1
size: NA
D: NA
V: TRBV6-1
DNA: TGTGCCAGCACCCCGAGACAGAGGAACACTGAAGCTTTCTTT
CDR3: CASTPRQRNTEAFF

J: TRBJ2-7
size: NA
D: NA
V: TRBV5-8
DNA: TGTGCCAGCGGGGACTCTCACTCTTTCATATACTCCTACGAGCAGTACTTC
CDR3: CASGDSHSFIYSYEQYF

J: TRBJ2-1
size: NA
D: NA
V: TRBV1
DNA: TGCACCAGCCCACCCGGGGGACTTGACGGGTTCTTC
CDR3: CTSPPGGLDGFF

J: TRBJ1-1
size: NA
D: NA
V: TRBV6-1
DNA: TGTGCCAGCAGTGAGGCGGGGACCATCACTGAAGCTTTCTTT
CDR3: CASSEAGTITEAFF

J: TRBJ1-2
size: once
D: NA
V: TRBV15
DNA: TGTGCCACCAGCGGTACCTCGGGCTATGGCTACACCTTC
CDR3: CATSGTSGYGYTF

J: TRBJ1-1
size: NA
D: NA
V: TRBV6-1
DNA: TGTGCCAGCAGCCCAGGAGGGAACACTGAAGCTTTCTTT
CDR3: CASSPGGNTEAFF

J: TRBJ2-3
size: few
D: TRBD1
V: TRBV7-3
DNA: TGTGCCAGCAGCCGGGACAGGGTATCGGATACGCAGTATTTT
CDR3: CASSRDRVSDTQYF

J: TRBJ2-1
size: few
D: TRBD2
V: TRBV5-1
DNA: TGCGCCAGCAGCTACTACTCCGGGACTACCAACAATGAGCAGTTCTTC
CDR3: CASSYYSGTTNNEQFF

J: TRBJ2-1
size: NA
D: NA
V: TRBV5-1
DNA: TGCGCCAGCAGCTTGGGTGGCTTTACAAACAATGAGCAGTTCTTC
CDR3: CASSLGGFTNNEQFF

J: TRBJ2-1
size: NA
D: TRBD1
V: TRBV5-1
DNA: TGCGCCAGCAGCGTTACAGGGGATGAGCAGTTCTTC
CDR3: CASSVTGDEQFF

J: TRBJ1-2
size: NA
D: TRBD1
V: TRBV6-5
DNA: TGTGCCAGCAGTTACTCTGGACAGGGGTGGGGCTACACCTTC
CDR3: CASSYSGQGWGYTF

J: TRBJ2-5
size: once
D: TRBD2
V: TRBV5-4
DNA: TGTGCCAGCAGGGGAGGGGAGACCCAGTACTTC
CDR3: CASRGGETQYF

J: TRBJ2-7
size: NA
D: TRBD1
V: TRBV27
DNA: TGTGCCAGCAGTTCGTCCGGGACAGGGTCCTACGAGCAGTACTTC
CDR3: CASSSSGTGSYEQYF

J: TRBJ1-2
size: NA
D: NA
V: TRBV2
DNA: TGTGCCAGCACCGATGACAGTTATGGCTACACCTTC
CDR3: CASTDDSYGYTF

J: TRBJ1-2
size: NA
D: TRBD1
V: TRBV18
DNA: TGTGCCAGCTCCCAGGACAGGGCCGACTATGGCTACACCTTC
CDR3: CASSQDRADYGYTF

J: TRBJ2-7
size: NA
D: TRBD1
V: TRBV6-6
DNA: TGTGCCAGCACCATGGGGGACAGCTACGAGCAGTACTTC
CDR3: CASTMGDSYEQYF

J: TRBJ2-1
size: once
D: TRBD2
V: TRBV30
DNA: TGTGCCTGGAACCAGCGGGAGGACAATGAGCAGTTCTTC
CDR3: CAWNQREDNEQFF

J: TRBJ1-1
size: NA
D: TRBD1
V: TRBV28
DNA: TGTGCCAGCAGTCCGGGACAGCTTGAATTGGCAAGGGGCACTGAAGCTTTCTTT
CDR3: CASSPGQLELARGTEAFF

J: TRBJ2-3
size: NA
D: TRBD2
V: TRBV11-2
DNA: TGTGCCAGCAGCTTAGTAGCGGGGACTAGCACAGATACGCAGTATTTT
CDR3: CASSLVAGTSTDTQYF

J: TRBJ2-7
size: few
D: TRBD2
V: TRBV6-6
DNA: TGTGCCAGCAGTAGACTAGCGGGAGTCCACGAGCAGTACTTC
CDR3: CASSRLAGVHEQYF

J: TRBJ2-3
size: NA
D: NA
V: TRBV2
DNA: TGTGCCAGCAGTGAAGCGTGGGGCTCCCGCACAGATACGCAGTATTTT
CDR3: CASSEAWGSRTDTQYF

J: TRBJ2-7
size: NA
D: NA
V: TRBV19
DNA: TGTGCCAGTAGTCTGGATCGGGAGCCGGGCCACGAGCAGTACTTC
CDR3: CASSLDREPGHEQYF

J: TRBJ2-5
size: once
D: TRBD1
V: TRBV5-5
DNA: TGTGCCAGCAGCTTGGAGGACAGGGAGGTCGAGACCCAGTACTTC
CDR3: CASSLEDREVETQYF

J: TRBJ2-1
size: NA
D: NA
V: TRBV9
DNA: TGTGCCAGCAGCGTAGGTAGCTCCTACAATGAGCAGTTCTTC
CDR3: CASSVGSSYNEQFF

J: TRBJ1-2
size: NA
D: NA
V: TRBV5-6
DNA: TGTGCCAGCAGCTTGGAGGGGGGGACTAACTATGGCTACACCTTC
CDR3: CASSLEGGTNYGYTF

J: TRBJ1-4
size: few
D: NA
V: TRBV7-8
DNA: TGTGCCAGCAGCCCTAGTTGGAATGAAAAACTGTTTTTT
CDR3: CASSPSWNEKLFF

J: TRBJ1-1
size: few
D: NA
V: TRBV6-5
DNA: TGTGCCAGCAGCTCCCCCGTGAGATCCACTGAAGCTTTCTTT
CDR3: CASSSPVRSTEAFF

J: TRBJ2-1
size: NA
D: NA
V: TRBV10-3
DNA: TGTGCCATCAGTGAGTCTGCGGTCTGGAGTTCCTACAATGAGCAGTTCTTC
CDR3: CAISESAVWSSYNEQFF

J: TRBJ2-7
size: NA
D: TRBD2
V: TRBV13
DNA: TGTGCCAGCAGCTTAGCAGCGGGAGTATTGGCGTACGAGCAGTACTTC
CDR3: CASSLAAGVLAYEQYF

J: TRBJ1-2
size: NA
D: NA
V: TRBV23-1
DNA: TGCGCCAGCAGTCAATCGGAGGGAAAGGGCTACACCTTC
CDR3: CASSQSEGKGYTF

J: TRBJ2-1
size: NA
D: TRBD2
V: TRBV6-5
DNA: TGTGCCAGCAGTTACGGGACTAACAATGAGCAGTTCTTC
CDR3: CASSYGTNNEQFF

J: TRBJ2-1
size: NA
D: TRBD2
V: TRBV30
DNA: TGTGCCTGGATGATTGCGGGAGGGCCCTATGAGCAGTTCTTC
CDR3: CAWMIAGGPYEQFF

J: TRBJ2-1
size: once
D: NA
V: TRBV30
DNA: TGTGCCTGGAGGGTACAGAGCTCCTACAATGAGCAGTTCTTC
CDR3: CAWRVQSSYNEQFF

J: TRBJ1-1
size: NA
D: NA
V: TRBV5-1
DNA: TGCGCCAGCAGCTTGTCGGAGGCCGTGAACACTGAAGCTTTCTTT
CDR3: CASSLSEAVNTEAFF

J: TRBJ2-1
size: NA
D: TRBD2
V: TRBV2
DNA: TGTGCCAGCAGAGTTCTAGCGGGAGGCTACAATGAGCAGTTCTTC
CDR3: CASRVLAGGYNEQFF

J: TRBJ2-7
size: few
D: TRBD2
V: TRBV19
DNA: TGTGCCAGCTCGGGGGGGGGCTACGAGCAGTACTTC
CDR3: CASSGGGYEQYF

J: TRBJ1-2
size: NA
D: NA
V: TRBV7-9
DNA: TGTGCCAGCAGCCCGACCTACCCGGACAGAAGCTATGGCTACACCTTC
CDR3: CASSPTYPDRSYGYTF

J: TRBJ2-7
size: NA
D: NA
V: TRBV2
DNA: TGTGCCAGCAGTCCTAACTACGAGCAGTACTTC
CDR3: CASSPNYEQYF

J: TRBJ1-1
size: NA
D: NA
V: TRBV9
DNA: TGTGCCAGGGGGGGACGGGACACTGAAGCTTTCTTT
CDR3: CARGGRDTEAFF

J: TRBJ2-2
size: NA
D: TRBD2
V: TRBV5-1
DNA: TGCGCCAGCAGCGTCACTAGCGGAAAAACCGGGGAGCTGTTTTTT
CDR3: CASSVTSGKTGELFF

J: TRBJ1-1
size: once
D: NA
V: TRBV20-1
DNA: TGCAGTGCCCGAGGCCTTGCTTTCTTT
CDR3: CSARGLAFF

J: TRBJ1-4
size: NA
D: NA
V: TRBV7-9
DNA: TGTGCCAGCACCCCAGCGGGGGCGGATGAAAAACTGTTTTTT
CDR3: CASTPAGADEKLFF

J: TRBJ2-3
size: NA
D: NA
V: TRBV6-4
DNA: TGTGCCAGCAGTGTATACTTCCTGGATACGCAGTATTTT
CDR3: CASSVYFLDTQYF

J: TRBJ1-3
size: NA
D: NA
V: TRBV28
DNA: TGTGCCAGCAGACCACAGCACCACTCTGGAAACACCATATATTTT
CDR3: CASRPQHHSGNTIYF

J: TRBJ2-7
size: few
D: TRBD1
V: TRBV7-8
DNA: TGTGCCAGCAGCGCTACACTAATCGGGACAGGGGGCTACGAGCAGTACTTC
CDR3: CASSATLIGTGGYEQYF

J: TRBJ2-7
size: NA
D: NA
V: TRBV20-1
DNA: TGCAGTGCTAGCAGTCAGGACGAGCAGTACTTC
CDR3: CSASSQDEQYF

J: TRBJ1-2
size: NA
D: NA
V: TRBV25-1
DNA: TGTGCCAGCAGTGAAGTTCCCTACTATGGCTACACCTTC
CDR3: CASSEVPYYGYTF